These 11 T cell receptor beta chains share one sample of origin, sequenced in a study of monozygotic twins with cystic fibrosis. The repertoire was sequenced with immunoSEQ multiplex PCR; TCRdb's copy has only in-frame clones and lacks some. This repertoire shows 7,400 or so clones, 94% found once; its top ten account for approximately 0.58%. Sequencing used blood. Every receptor here comes from a boy aged 2-15 years with cystic fibrosis.

The J gene is TRBJ2-2, the V gene TRBV9, with D perhaps given as TRBD1 or TRBD2 (6 bases each). The V and J ends lost 8 bases and 4 bases respectively, with 15 bases between them. The V gene's germline CDR1 is SGDLS and CDR2 YYNGEE. The length of the CDR3 is 14 residues. The CDR3 region is CASNKQGLTGELFF. The CDR3 region has the DNA TGTGCCAGTAATAAACAGGGACTCACCGGGGAGCTGTTTTTT.

V and J are TRBV6-6 and TRBJ2-3; 11 nucleotides align to TRBD2. The germline V gene has CDR1 MNHNY and CDR2 SVGAGI (reference sequence). This CDR3 is 14 amino acids long. The V and J ends lost 7 bases and 2 bases, in that order; junction bases with no gene match: 2. CDR3 loop: CASKTSGNTDTQYF. For the CDR3, the DNA is TGTGCCAGCAAGACTAGCGGGAACACAGATACGCAGTATTTT.

CDR3 DNA: TGCGCCAGCCTAGGTGGGACAGGGGGCTCTGGGGCCAACGTCCTGACTTTC. Amino acid sequence: CASLGGTGGSGANVLTF. V gene TRBV10-2 combines with J gene TRBJ2-6; TRBD1 matches 11 bases. The CDR3 is 17 amino acids. The V and J ends lost 8 bases and 0 bases, in that order; junction bases with no gene match: 6. Germline V CDR1 and CDR2: WSHSY, SAAADI.

This clone was observed a single time. The chain uses TRBV11-2 and TRBJ2-5; 8 bases map to TRBD1. The junction had 9 bases not matched to a gene; V was cut back by 5 bases and J by 4 bases. The CDR3 runs 15 residues. Per the germline V gene, CDR1 is SGHAT and CDR2 is FQNNGV. CDR3 in DNA: TGTGCCAGCAGCGCCCTAAAGGACAGGGCAGAGACCCAGTACTTC. Translation: CASSALKDRAETQYF.

The rearrangement joins TRBV9 to TRBJ2-5, with 7 bases aligning to TRBD2. Germline V CDR1 and CDR2: SGDLS, YYNGEE. The CDR3 loop spans 14 amino acids. The ends lost 2 bases at V and 5 bases at J; junction bases unmatched: 6. CDR3 bases: TGTGCCAGCAGCGTCCAGCGGGGCGGCGAGACCCAGTACTTC. Amino acid sequence: CASSVQRGGETQYF.

The chain is built from TRBV5-1 and TRBJ2-1; maybe TRBD1 (5 bases). CDR1 SGHRS and CDR2 YFSETQ come from the germline V gene. CDR3 length equals 15 residues. V was cut by 1 base and J by 7 bases, with 15 bases left in between. CDR3 sequence: CASSLRSPGPNEQFF. CDR3 DNA: TGCGCCAGCAGCTTGAGGTCTCCAGGGCCGAATGAGCAGTTCTTC.

The chain uses TRBV2 and TRBJ2-6; D is undetermined. The CDR3 totals 15 residues. Trimming took 2 bases from V and 2 from J, leaving 7 bases between them. Germline V CDR1 and CDR2: SNHLY, FYNNEI. In DNA form, the CDR3 reads TGTGCCAGCAGTGAATCCCGGGCTGGGGCCAACGTCCTGACTTTC. Translating it yields CASSESRAGANVLTF.

In DNA form, the CDR3 reads TGTGCCAGCAACACGGACAGGGGCACTGAAGCTTTCTTT. It translates to CASNTDRGTEAFF. V is TRBV6-6 and J is TRBJ1-1; 9 bases fit TRBD1. Germline CDR1 MNHNY, CDR2 SVGAGI (reference sequence). CDR3 length: 13 residues. The J segment lost 4 bases and the V segment lost 7 bases, leaving 4 bases of the junction unmatched.

V and J are TRBV11-2 and TRBJ2-1, with D perhaps given as TRBD1 or TRBD2 (6 bases each). Trimming stripped 0 bases from V and 10 bases from J, with 13 bases between. This CDR3 region has 14 residues. Germline-derived CDR1 and CDR2 are SGHAT and FQNNGV. The CDR3 loop reads CASSLDHRGREQFF. The DNA for the CDR3 is TGTGCCAGCAGCTTAGATCACCGGGGGCGGGAGCAGTTCTTC.

The V gene is TRBV19, the J gene TRBJ2-7; D is unclear. The CDR3 totals 13 residues. Germline assignment: CDR1 LNHDA and CDR2 SQIVND (reference sequence). The germline V and J ends were trimmed by 3 bases and 1 base, with 7 bases remaining between them. CDR3 sequence (DNA): TGTGCCAGTAGTATCGGACGGTCCTACGAGCAGTACTTC. Translation: CASSIGRSYEQYF.

The CDR3 bases are TGCGCCAGCAGCCAGGCTGAGACAGGATACAATGAGCAGTTCTTC. It is translated as CASSQAETGYNEQFF. The chain has TRBV4-1 and TRBJ2-1, with TRBD1 as a possible D gene (6 bases). Germline CDR1 MGHRA, CDR2 YSYEKL. The CDR3 has 15 amino acids. Trimming took 3 bases from V and 4 from J, leaving 13 bases between them.